A selection of T cell receptor beta chains follows, all from one sample in a study of shared clonotypes between healthy human individuals. Sequencing used immunoSEQ multiplex PCR; TCRdb keeps in-frame clones, though not all of them. Of 1.6 million or so clones listed, 98% are singletons. Sequenced: naive CD4+ T cells sorted from blood. These receptor sequences come from a man aged 25 to 45 in good health. Each CDR3 is given with its conserved first and last residue. A D gene is named only where the DNA matches it firmly. Rows give clone size only sometimes, using once, few, many, or a class for an expanded clone.

J gene: TRBJ2-2; V gene: TRBV11-3; D gene: TRBD1; clone size: -; CDR3 length: 16; CDR3 DNA: TGTGCCAGCAGCCCCGGACAGGATGGAAACACCGGGGAGCTGTTTTTT; CDR3 protein: CASSPGQDGNTGELFF
J gene: TRBJ2-1; V gene: TRBV27; D gene: TRBD2; clone size: once; CDR3 length: 15; CDR3 DNA: TGTGCCAGCTCCCAGGGAGGGACTACCTACAATGAGCAGTTCTTC; CDR3 protein: CASSQGGTTYNEQFF
J gene: TRBJ1-3; V gene: TRBV28; D gene: -; clone size: -; CDR3 length: 15; CDR3 DNA: TGTGCCAGCAGTTTAATCGGAGCCTCTGGAAACACCATATATTTT; CDR3 protein: CASSLIGASGNTIYF
J gene: TRBJ1-2; V gene: TRBV28; D gene: -; clone size: -; CDR3 length: 12; CDR3 DNA: TGTGCCAGCAGTGAAGGCCACTATGGCTACACCTTC; CDR3 protein: CASSEGHYGYTF
J gene: TRBJ1-5; V gene: TRBV15; D gene: -; clone size: -; CDR3 length: 18; CDR3 DNA: TGTGCCACCAGCAGAGTTGGGGCTGTGCGCGAAAGCAATCAGCCCCAGCATTTT; CDR3 protein: CATSRVGAVRESNQPQHF
J gene: TRBJ2-5; V gene: TRBV29-1; D gene: TRBD2; clone size: -; CDR3 length: 18; CDR3 DNA: TGCAGCGCAGCTCTAGGGTATCGGGAGGGCCTAGGGCAAGAGACCCAGTACTTC; CDR3 protein: CSAALGYREGLGQETQYF
J gene: TRBJ2-7; V gene: TRBV11-2; D gene: -; clone size: -; CDR3 length: 14; CDR3 DNA: TGTGCCAGCAGTTCTACCTGGGACGGCTACGAGCAGTACTTC; CDR3 protein: CASSSTWDGYEQYF
J gene: TRBJ2-7; V gene: TRBV2; D gene: -; clone size: -; CDR3 length: 15; CDR3 DNA: TGTGCCAGCAGTACCCCTAACAGTGTCCCCTACGAGCAGTACTTC; CDR3 protein: CASSTPNSVPYEQYF
J gene: TRBJ1-1; V gene: TRBV15; D gene: TRBD1; clone size: -; CDR3 length: 15; CDR3 DNA: TGTGCCACCAGCACAAGACAGGGGGCGAACACTGAAGCTTTCTTT; CDR3 protein: CATSTRQGANTEAFF
J gene: TRBJ2-4; V gene: TRBV2; D gene: -; clone size: -; CDR3 length: 14; CDR3 DNA: TGTGCCAGCAGAAGGACAGTAGCCAAAAACATTCAGTACTTC; CDR3 protein: CASRRTVAKNIQYF
J gene: TRBJ2-7; V gene: TRBV5-1; D gene: -; clone size: -; CDR3 length: 15; CDR3 DNA: TGCGCCAGCAGCTTGGGGACCACATATACCTACGAGCAGTACTTC; CDR3 protein: CASSLGTTYTYEQYF
J gene: TRBJ2-1; V gene: TRBV6-6; D gene: -; clone size: -; CDR3 length: 15; CDR3 DNA: TGTGCCAGCAGGGAGACTACCACCTTCCACAATGAGCAGTTCTTC; CDR3 protein: CASRETTTFHNEQFF
J gene: TRBJ2-6; V gene: TRBV19; D gene: -; clone size: -; CDR3 length: 15; CDR3 DNA: TGTGCCAGTAGTGTCCCGAGGACTGGGGCCAACGTCCTGACTTTC; CDR3 protein: CASSVPRTGANVLTF
J gene: TRBJ1-1; V gene: TRBV5-4; D gene: -; clone size: -; CDR3 length: 16; CDR3 DNA: TGTGCCAGCAGCTTTTCGGCTGTTGCGGAGAACACTGAAGCTTTCTTT; CDR3 protein: CASSFSAVAENTEAFF
J gene: TRBJ2-7; V gene: TRBV10-3; D gene: -; clone size: -; CDR3 length: 15; CDR3 DNA: TGTGCCATCAGTGAGTCGAACAATGGGATCTACGAGCAGTACTTC; CDR3 protein: CAISESNNGIYEQYF
J gene: TRBJ2-2; V gene: TRBV5-1; D gene: -; clone size: once; CDR3 length: 17; CDR3 DNA: TGCGCCAGCACTGCACTTCCGGGACTCAGGAACACCGGGGAGCTGTTTTTT; CDR3 protein: CASTALPGLRNTGELFF
J gene: TRBJ2-3; V gene: TRBV5-5; D gene: TRBD2; clone size: -; CDR3 length: 17; CDR3 DNA: TGTGCCACGTTTGGCGGGGGGTCAGCGGGAGGGGCAGATACGCAGTATTTT; CDR3 protein: CATFGGGSAGGADTQYF
J gene: TRBJ1-5; V gene: TRBV19; D gene: -; clone size: -; CDR3 length: 12; CDR3 DNA: TGTGCCAGTTCCGGGAGAAATCAGCCCCAGCATTTT; CDR3 protein: CASSGRNQPQHF
J gene: TRBJ2-3; V gene: TRBV5-1; D gene: -; clone size: -; CDR3 length: 17; CDR3 DNA: TGCGCCAGCAGCTTGGAGGCAGTGCCTTCTTGGACAGATACGCAGTATTTT; CDR3 protein: CASSLEAVPSWTDTQYF
J gene: TRBJ2-5; V gene: TRBV7-2; D gene: -; clone size: -; CDR3 length: 16; CDR3 DNA: TGTGCCAGCAGCTCACTCCCGAACAGCTATCAAGAGACCCAGTACTTC; CDR3 protein: CASSSLPNSYQETQYF
J gene: TRBJ2-7; V gene: TRBV6-5; D gene: -; clone size: -; CDR3 length: 14; CDR3 DNA: TGTGCCAGCAGTTACCGGGGCGGCTCCTACGAGCAGTACTTC; CDR3 protein: CASSYRGGSYEQYF
J gene: TRBJ2-7; V gene: TRBV6-5; D gene: TRBD2; clone size: -; CDR3 length: 15; CDR3 DNA: TGTGCCAGCAGTTACTCGAGGTTAGCGGGAGTCGAGCAGTACTTC; CDR3 protein: CASSYSRLAGVEQYF
J gene: TRBJ2-2; V gene: TRBV5-4; D gene: TRBD2; clone size: -; CDR3 length: 16; CDR3 DNA: TGTGCCAGCAGCTCGGGACTAGCGGGTAAAACCGGGGAGCTGTTTTTT; CDR3 protein: CASSSGLAGKTGELFF
J gene: TRBJ1-4; V gene: TRBV7-6; D gene: -; clone size: -; CDR3 length: 17; CDR3 DNA: TGTGCCAGCAGCTTAGGTCACATAGGGACGACTAATGAAAAACTGTTTTTT; CDR3 protein: CASSLGHIGTTNEKLFF